The rows below give T cell receptor beta chains drawn from one sample of a study of shared clonotypes between healthy human individuals. Libraries were prepared by immunoSEQ multiplex PCR; TCRdb keeps only in-frame clonotypes and omits some of them. This sample yields over a million clones, of which 75% to 85% are seen a single time; roughly 0.57% belongs to the top ten. Source material: memory CD4+ T cells from PBMCs. The receptor source for this set is a man aged 18-30 years in good health. Some clones in this sample may be carry-over from other donors' samples. Both conserved end residues are part of each CDR3. D genes are given only for firm matches. Clone size, where shown, is once, few, many, or a class for clones that have expanded.

D gene: TRBD1
clone size: once
J gene: TRBJ1-4
V gene: TRBV28
CDR3 protein: CASSPPGQLNEKLFF
CDR3 DNA: TGTGCCAGCAGTCCGCCGGGACAGCTTAATGAAAAACTGTTTTTT

D gene: -
clone size: -
J gene: TRBJ1-5
V gene: TRBV6-6
CDR3 protein: CASTLDGNSNQPQHF
CDR3 DNA: TGTGCCAGCACCCTGGACGGTAATAGCAATCAGCCCCAGCATTTT

D gene: TRBD2
clone size: -
J gene: TRBJ2-1
V gene: TRBV19
CDR3 protein: CASSTLAGVRNEQFF
CDR3 DNA: TGTGCCAGTAGTACTTTAGCGGGAGTAAGGAATGAGCAGTTCTTC

D gene: TRBD1
clone size: -
J gene: TRBJ1-2
V gene: TRBV9
CDR3 protein: CASSAEDRPTRGYTF
CDR3 DNA: TGTGCCAGCAGCGCGGAGGACAGGCCCACCCGCGGCTACACCTTC

D gene: -
clone size: -
J gene: TRBJ2-7
V gene: TRBV27
CDR3 protein: CASRRRMTGNRGGYEQYF
CDR3 DNA: TGTGCCAGCAGACGACGAATGACAGGCAATCGCGGGGGATACGAGCAGTACTTC

D gene: TRBD2
clone size: -
J gene: TRBJ2-7
V gene: TRBV6-1
CDR3 protein: CASEGTSASYEQYF
CDR3 DNA: TGTGCCAGTGAGGGGACTAGCGCCTCCTACGAGCAGTACTTC

D gene: -
clone size: -
J gene: TRBJ2-7
V gene: TRBV2
CDR3 protein: CASSEAAGVYEQYF
CDR3 DNA: TGTGCCAGCAGTGAAGCGGCAGGTGTCTACGAGCAGTACTTC

D gene: -
clone size: -
J gene: TRBJ2-1
V gene: TRBV2
CDR3 protein: CASSEISVPLDVFF
CDR3 DNA: TGTGCCAGCAGTGAAATCTCCGTACCTTTGGACGTTTTCTTC

D gene: -
clone size: -
J gene: TRBJ2-3
V gene: TRBV18
CDR3 protein: CASSPPTNEGTDTQYF
CDR3 DNA: TGTGCCAGCTCACCACCTACCAATGAGGGCACAGATACGCAGTATTTT

D gene: -
clone size: few
J gene: TRBJ2-1
V gene: TRBV9
CDR3 protein: CASSVVGSSYNEQFF
CDR3 DNA: TGTGCCAGCAGCGTAGTGGGTAGCTCCTACAATGAGCAGTTCTTC

D gene: -
clone size: few
J gene: TRBJ1-5
V gene: TRBV6-1
CDR3 protein: CASRHRVGQPQHF
CDR3 DNA: TGTGCCAGCAGGCACAGGGTCGGGCAGCCCCAGCATTTT

D gene: TRBD1
clone size: -
J gene: TRBJ1-1
V gene: TRBV5-4
CDR3 protein: CASSLGGQGSDTEAFF
CDR3 DNA: TGTGCCAGCAGCTTGGGGGGACAGGGAAGCGACACTGAAGCTTTCTTT

D gene: -
clone size: -
J gene: TRBJ1-5
V gene: TRBV30
CDR3 protein: CAWSGGPGDNQPQHF
CDR3 DNA: TGTGCCTGGAGTGGGGGCCCTGGTGACAATCAGCCCCAGCATTTT

D gene: TRBD1
clone size: -
J gene: TRBJ2-3
V gene: TRBV5-1
CDR3 protein: CASSINMATGSTDTQYF
CDR3 DNA: TGCGCCAGCAGCATAAATATGGCGACAGGGAGCACAGATACGCAGTATTTT

D gene: -
clone size: -
J gene: TRBJ2-7
V gene: TRBV30
CDR3 protein: CAWSVRRDSYEQYF
CDR3 DNA: TGTGCCTGGAGTGTACGCCGGGACTCCTACGAGCAGTACTTC

D gene: -
clone size: -
J gene: TRBJ2-2
V gene: TRBV9
CDR3 protein: CASSQTGTITGELFF
CDR3 DNA: TGTGCCAGCAGCCAGACCGGGACAATCACCGGGGAGCTGTTTTTT

D gene: -
clone size: few
J gene: TRBJ1-2
V gene: TRBV28
CDR3 protein: CASSVTGGYTF
CDR3 DNA: TGTGCCAGCAGCGTGACCGGGGGCTACACCTTC

D gene: -
clone size: -
J gene: TRBJ1-4
V gene: TRBV11-2
CDR3 protein: CASSFVQGNEKLFF
CDR3 DNA: TGTGCCAGCAGCTTTGTACAGGGTAATGAAAAACTGTTTTTT

D gene: TRBD1
clone size: once
J gene: TRBJ2-1
V gene: TRBV5-1
CDR3 protein: CASSLDRVPYNEQFF
CDR3 DNA: TGCGCCAGCAGCCTGGACAGGGTCCCCTACAATGAGCAGTTCTTC

D gene: -
clone size: -
J gene: TRBJ2-7
V gene: TRBV25-1
CDR3 protein: CATRHYEQYF
CDR3 DNA: TGTGCCACCAGACACTACGAGCAGTACTTC

D gene: -
clone size: once
J gene: TRBJ1-5
V gene: TRBV10-3
CDR3 protein: CAISESTGPDQPQHF
CDR3 DNA: TGTGCCATCAGTGAGTCGACGGGACCCGATCAGCCCCAGCATTTT

D gene: -
clone size: few
J gene: TRBJ2-5
V gene: TRBV18
CDR3 protein: CASSPPQFSPRAETQYF
CDR3 DNA: TGTGCCAGCTCTCCCCCCCAGTTCAGCCCACGGGCAGAGACCCAGTACTTC

D gene: -
clone size: -
J gene: TRBJ2-2
V gene: TRBV6-4
CDR3 protein: CASSDRGTGELFF
CDR3 DNA: TGTGCCAGCAGTGACAGGGGGACCGGGGAGCTGTTTTTT

D gene: -
clone size: -
J gene: TRBJ2-1
V gene: TRBV6-1
CDR3 protein: CASSPYPSYEQFF
CDR3 DNA: TGTGCCAGCAGTCCATACCCTAGCTATGAGCAGTTCTTC

D gene: -
clone size: -
J gene: TRBJ2-7
V gene: TRBV28
CDR3 protein: CASTQRGAMSSKQYF
CDR3 DNA: TGTGCCAGCACCCAAAGGGGGGCGATGAGTTCCAAGCAGTACTTC

D gene: -
clone size: -
J gene: TRBJ1-2
V gene: TRBV12-5
CDR3 protein: CASGLVNLDRRYYGYTF
CDR3 DNA: TGTGCTAGTGGTTTGGTAAATCTTGACAGGCGATACTATGGCTACACCTTC

D gene: -
clone size: -
J gene: TRBJ1-4
V gene: TRBV27
CDR3 protein: CASSLRRFNEKLFF
CDR3 DNA: TGTGCCAGCAGTTTACGCCGGTTTAATGAAAAACTGTTTTTT

D gene: -
clone size: -
J gene: TRBJ2-3
V gene: TRBV30
CDR3 protein: CAWSLETGSTDTQYF
CDR3 DNA: TGTGCCTGGAGTCTCGAGACAGGCAGCACAGATACGCAGTATTTT

D gene: -
clone size: once
J gene: TRBJ2-2
V gene: TRBV7-6
CDR3 protein: CASSRTVGELFF
CDR3 DNA: TGTGCCAGCAGCAGAACGGTTGGGGAGCTGTTTTTT

D gene: -
clone size: -
J gene: TRBJ2-5
V gene: TRBV28
CDR3 protein: CASSISGAQYF
CDR3 DNA: TGTGCCAGCAGTATATCCGGGGCCCAGTACTTC

D gene: -
clone size: -
J gene: TRBJ2-1
V gene: TRBV6-6
CDR3 protein: CASRERGLGSYNEQFF
CDR3 DNA: TGTGCCAGCAGAGAACGGGGATTAGGGTCCTACAATGAGCAGTTCTTC

D gene: -
clone size: -
J gene: TRBJ2-5
V gene: TRBV7-7
CDR3 protein: CASSLSGTREETQYF
CDR3 DNA: TGTGCCAGCAGCTTAAGTGGGACACGGGAAGAGACCCAGTACTTC

D gene: TRBD2
clone size: -
J gene: TRBJ2-1
V gene: TRBV7-6
CDR3 protein: CASSFPGGGSSYNEQFF
CDR3 DNA: TGTGCCAGCAGCTTCCCGGGGGGAGGGAGCTCCTACAATGAGCAGTTCTTC

D gene: -
clone size: -
J gene: TRBJ2-3
V gene: TRBV5-1
CDR3 protein: CASKSEGSTDTQYF
CDR3 DNA: TGCGCCAGCAAGAGTGAGGGGAGCACAGATACGCAGTATTTT

D gene: TRBD1
clone size: -
J gene: TRBJ2-7
V gene: TRBV6-1
CDR3 protein: CASSEKTGALSYEQYF
CDR3 DNA: TGTGCCAGCAGCGAAAAAACAGGGGCCTTATCCTACGAGCAGTACTTC

D gene: -
clone size: -
J gene: TRBJ2-1
V gene: TRBV10-3
CDR3 protein: CAISELREMYEQFF
CDR3 DNA: TGTGCCATCAGCGAACTCCGGGAGATGTATGAGCAGTTCTTC

D gene: -
clone size: -
J gene: TRBJ2-7
V gene: TRBV7-8
CDR3 protein: CASSTAGTAAYEQYF
CDR3 DNA: TGTGCCAGCAGCACGGCCGGGACTGCAGCCTACGAGCAGTACTTC

D gene: -
clone size: -
J gene: TRBJ2-5
V gene: TRBV5-1
CDR3 protein: CASSLGGEETQYF
CDR3 DNA: TGCGCCAGCAGCTTGGGAGGAGAAGAGACCCAGTACTTC

D gene: TRBD1
clone size: -
J gene: TRBJ2-5
V gene: TRBV6-5
CDR3 protein: CASSSPRTGEETQYF
CDR3 DNA: TGTGCCAGCAGTTCCCCTAGGACAGGGGAAGAGACCCAGTACTTC

D gene: -
clone size: -
J gene: TRBJ2-2
V gene: TRBV11-2
CDR3 protein: CASSQGRPNTGELFF
CDR3 DNA: TGTGCCAGCAGCCAGGGACGGCCGAACACCGGGGAGCTGTTTTTT

D gene: TRBD2
clone size: once
J gene: TRBJ2-7
V gene: TRBV28
CDR3 protein: CASSRQREVPYF
CDR3 DNA: TGTGCCAGCAGTCGTCAGCGGGAGGTTCCGTACTTC

D gene: -
clone size: once
J gene: TRBJ1-2
V gene: TRBV5-1
CDR3 protein: CASSYGEGSGYGYTF
CDR3 DNA: TGCGCCAGCAGCTACGGGGAGGGGTCGGGCTATGGCTACACCTTC

D gene: -
clone size: once
J gene: TRBJ1-5
V gene: TRBV6-5
CDR3 protein: CASSYSAGIGQPQHF
CDR3 DNA: TGTGCCAGCAGTTACTCAGCGGGGATAGGTCAGCCCCAGCATTTT

D gene: -
clone size: -
J gene: TRBJ2-1
V gene: TRBV6-5
CDR3 protein: CASSSHEGSSYNEQFF
CDR3 DNA: TGTGCCAGCAGTTCGCATGAGGGGAGCTCCTACAATGAGCAGTTCTTC

D gene: TRBD1
clone size: -
J gene: TRBJ1-2
V gene: TRBV5-1
CDR3 protein: CASSAGTGYGYTF
CDR3 DNA: TGCGCCAGCAGCGCGGGGACAGGGTACGGTTACACCTTC

D gene: TRBD2
clone size: -
J gene: TRBJ2-7
V gene: TRBV10-2
CDR3 protein: CASSESGTSGYEQYF
CDR3 DNA: TGCGCCAGCAGTGAGTCCGGGACTAGCGGGTACGAGCAGTACTTC

D gene: -
clone size: many
J gene: TRBJ1-3
V gene: TRBV11-2
CDR3 protein: CASSLDLTAGNTIYF
CDR3 DNA: TGTGCCAGCAGCTTAGATCTTACGGCCGGAAACACCATATATTTT

D gene: TRBD1
clone size: -
J gene: TRBJ2-4
V gene: TRBV6-1
CDR3 protein: CASSELSGGKNIQYF
CDR3 DNA: TGTGCCAGCAGTGAACTCTCAGGGGGCAAAAACATTCAGTACTTC

D gene: TRBD2
clone size: few
J gene: TRBJ2-1
V gene: TRBV28
CDR3 protein: CASSFRGRAYNEQFF
CDR3 DNA: TGTGCCAGCAGTTTTCGCGGGAGGGCCTACAATGAGCAGTTCTTC

D gene: -
clone size: -
J gene: TRBJ2-7
V gene: TRBV5-4
CDR3 protein: CASSSTKRWGDLSYEQYF
CDR3 DNA: TGTGCCAGCAGCTCTACCAAGCGGTGGGGGGATCTCTCCTACGAGCAGTACTTC

D gene: -
clone size: -
J gene: TRBJ2-5
V gene: TRBV6-1
CDR3 protein: CASSFRRGETQYF
CDR3 DNA: TGTGCCAGCAGCTTCCGGAGAGGGGAGACCCAGTACTTC